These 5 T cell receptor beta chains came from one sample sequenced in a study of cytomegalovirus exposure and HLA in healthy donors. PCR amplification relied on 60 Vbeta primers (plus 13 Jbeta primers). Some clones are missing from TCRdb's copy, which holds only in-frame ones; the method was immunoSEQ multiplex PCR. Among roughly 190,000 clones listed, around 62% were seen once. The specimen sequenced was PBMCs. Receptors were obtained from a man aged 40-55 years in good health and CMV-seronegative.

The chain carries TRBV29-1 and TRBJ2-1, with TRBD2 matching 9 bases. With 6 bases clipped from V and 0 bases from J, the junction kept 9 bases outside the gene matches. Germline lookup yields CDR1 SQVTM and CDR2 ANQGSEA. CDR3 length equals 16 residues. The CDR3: CSVRPNSGSSYNEQFF. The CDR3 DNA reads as TGCAGCGTGCGACCTAATAGCGGGAGCTCCTACAATGAGCAGTTCTTC.

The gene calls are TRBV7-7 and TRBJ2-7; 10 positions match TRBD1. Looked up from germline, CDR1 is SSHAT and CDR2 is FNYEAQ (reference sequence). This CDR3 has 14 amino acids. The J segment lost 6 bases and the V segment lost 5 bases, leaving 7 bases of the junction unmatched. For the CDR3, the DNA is TGTGCCAGCAGCATCGACAGGGGGCTGTGCGAGCAGTACTTC. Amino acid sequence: CASSIDRGLCEQYF.

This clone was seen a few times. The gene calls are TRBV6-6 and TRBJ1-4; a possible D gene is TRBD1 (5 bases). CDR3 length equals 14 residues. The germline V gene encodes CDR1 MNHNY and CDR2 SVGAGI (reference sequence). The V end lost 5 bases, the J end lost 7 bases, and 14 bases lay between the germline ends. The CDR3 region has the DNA TGTGCCAGCAGTCCCGGCAGGGCAGTTGAAAAACTGTTTTTT. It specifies CASSPGRAVEKLFF.

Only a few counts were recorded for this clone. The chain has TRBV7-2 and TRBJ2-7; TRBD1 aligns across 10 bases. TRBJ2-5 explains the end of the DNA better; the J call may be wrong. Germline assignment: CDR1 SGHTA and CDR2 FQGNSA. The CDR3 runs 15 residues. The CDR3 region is CASSLKTGGYETQYF. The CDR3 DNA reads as TGTGCCAGCAGCTTAAAGACAGGGGGCTACGAGACCCAGTACTTC.

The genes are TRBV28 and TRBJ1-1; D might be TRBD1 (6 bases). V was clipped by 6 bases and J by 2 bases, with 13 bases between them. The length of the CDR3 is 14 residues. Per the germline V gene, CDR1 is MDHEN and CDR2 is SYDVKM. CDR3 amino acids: CASRKPRGNTEAFF. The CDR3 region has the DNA TGTGCCAGCAGGAAACCCAGGGGTAACACTGAAGCTTTCTTT.